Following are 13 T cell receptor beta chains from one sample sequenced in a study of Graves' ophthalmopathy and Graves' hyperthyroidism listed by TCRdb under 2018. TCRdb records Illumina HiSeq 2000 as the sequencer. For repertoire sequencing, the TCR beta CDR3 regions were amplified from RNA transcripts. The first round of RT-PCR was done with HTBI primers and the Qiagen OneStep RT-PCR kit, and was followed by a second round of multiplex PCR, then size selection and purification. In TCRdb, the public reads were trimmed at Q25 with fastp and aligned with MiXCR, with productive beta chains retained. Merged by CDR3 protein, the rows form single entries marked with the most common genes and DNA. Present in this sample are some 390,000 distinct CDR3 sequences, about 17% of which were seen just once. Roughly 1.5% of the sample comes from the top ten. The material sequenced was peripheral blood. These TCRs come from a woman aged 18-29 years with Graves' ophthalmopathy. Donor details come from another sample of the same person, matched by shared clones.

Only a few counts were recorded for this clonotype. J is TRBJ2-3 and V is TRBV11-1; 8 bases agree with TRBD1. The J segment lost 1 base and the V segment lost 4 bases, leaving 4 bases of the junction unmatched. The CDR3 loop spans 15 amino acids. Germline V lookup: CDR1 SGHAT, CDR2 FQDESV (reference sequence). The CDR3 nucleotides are TGTGCCAGCAGCTCCCCGGGACAGGGCACAGATACGCAGTATTTT. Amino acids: CASSSPGQGTDTQYF.

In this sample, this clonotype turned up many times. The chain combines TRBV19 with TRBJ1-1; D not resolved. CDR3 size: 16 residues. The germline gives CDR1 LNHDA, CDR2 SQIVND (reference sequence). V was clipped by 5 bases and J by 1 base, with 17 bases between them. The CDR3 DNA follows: TGTGCCAGTAGTTCCCACCGTAGCAGAAGGAACACTGAAGCTTTCTTT. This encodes CASSSHRSRRNTEAFF.

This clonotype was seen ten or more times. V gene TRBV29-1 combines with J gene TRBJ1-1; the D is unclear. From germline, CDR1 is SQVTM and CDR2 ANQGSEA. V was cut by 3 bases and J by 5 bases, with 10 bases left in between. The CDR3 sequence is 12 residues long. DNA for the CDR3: TGCAGCGTTGATAGCGCGGATACTGAAGCTTTCTTT. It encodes CSVDSADTEAFF.

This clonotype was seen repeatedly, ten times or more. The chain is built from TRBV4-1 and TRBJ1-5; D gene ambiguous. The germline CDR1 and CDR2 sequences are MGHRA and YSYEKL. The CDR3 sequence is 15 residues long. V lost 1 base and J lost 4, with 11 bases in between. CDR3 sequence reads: CASSQGEGGNQPQHF. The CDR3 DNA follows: TGCGCCAGCAGCCAAGGGGAGGGAGGTAATCAGCCCCAGCATTTT.

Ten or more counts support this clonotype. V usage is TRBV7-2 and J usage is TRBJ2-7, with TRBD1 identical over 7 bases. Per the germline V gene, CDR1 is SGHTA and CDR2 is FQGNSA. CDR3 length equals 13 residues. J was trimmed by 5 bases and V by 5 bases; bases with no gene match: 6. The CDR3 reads CASSRNRGHEQYF. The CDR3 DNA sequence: TGTGCCAGCAGCCGCAACAGGGGCCACGAGCAGTACTTC.

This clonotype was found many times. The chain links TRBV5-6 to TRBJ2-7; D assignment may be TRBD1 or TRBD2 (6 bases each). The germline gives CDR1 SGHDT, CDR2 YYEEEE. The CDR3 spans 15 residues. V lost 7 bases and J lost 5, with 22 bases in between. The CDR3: CASAGTAGAGDEQYF. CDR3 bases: TGTGCCAGCGCGGGAACAGCAGGGGCCGGCGACGAGCAGTACTTC.

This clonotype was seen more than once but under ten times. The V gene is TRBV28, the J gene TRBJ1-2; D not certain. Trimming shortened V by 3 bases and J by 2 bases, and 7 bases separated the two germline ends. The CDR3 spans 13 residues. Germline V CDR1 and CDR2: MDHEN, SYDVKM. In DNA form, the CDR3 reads TGTGCCAGCAGTTTGTCAGCAAACTATGGCTACACCTTC. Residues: CASSLSANYGYTF.

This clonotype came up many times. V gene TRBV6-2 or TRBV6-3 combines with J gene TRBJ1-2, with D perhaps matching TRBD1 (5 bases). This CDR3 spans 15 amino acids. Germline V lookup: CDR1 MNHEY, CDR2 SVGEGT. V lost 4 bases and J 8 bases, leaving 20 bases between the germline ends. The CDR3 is CASSSPVGGGDGYTF. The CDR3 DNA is TGTGCCAGCAGTTCCCCGGTGGGGGGAGGGGACGGCTACACCTTC.

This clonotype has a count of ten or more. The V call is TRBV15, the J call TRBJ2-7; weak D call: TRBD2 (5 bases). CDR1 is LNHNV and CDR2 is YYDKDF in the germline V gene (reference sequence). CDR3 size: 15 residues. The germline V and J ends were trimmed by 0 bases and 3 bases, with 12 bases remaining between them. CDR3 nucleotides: TGTGCCACCAGCAGAGAACTAGACCCCAACTACGAGCAGTACTTC. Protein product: CATSRELDPNYEQYF.

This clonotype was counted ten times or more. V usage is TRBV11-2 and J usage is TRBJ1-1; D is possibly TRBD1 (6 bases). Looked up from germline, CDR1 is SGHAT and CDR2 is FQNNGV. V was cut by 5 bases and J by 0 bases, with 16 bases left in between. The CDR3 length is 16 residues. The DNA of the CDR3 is TGTGCCAGCAGCCCAGGACAGCGGTCCGTGAACACTGAAGCTTTCTTT. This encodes CASSPGQRSVNTEAFF.

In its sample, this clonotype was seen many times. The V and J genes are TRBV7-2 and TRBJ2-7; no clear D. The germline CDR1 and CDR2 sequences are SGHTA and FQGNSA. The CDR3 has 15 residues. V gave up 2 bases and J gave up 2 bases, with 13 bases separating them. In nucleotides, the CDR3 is TGTGCCAGCAGCTTAAAGAATCTAGACACCTACGAGCAGTACTTC. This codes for CASSLKNLDTYEQYF.

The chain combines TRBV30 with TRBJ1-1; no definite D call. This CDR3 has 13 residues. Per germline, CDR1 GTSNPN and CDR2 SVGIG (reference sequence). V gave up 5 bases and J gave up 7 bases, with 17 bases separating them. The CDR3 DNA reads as TGTGCCTGGTCGTCGCAGAGAACACTTGAAGCTTTCTTT. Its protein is CAWSSQRTLEAFF.

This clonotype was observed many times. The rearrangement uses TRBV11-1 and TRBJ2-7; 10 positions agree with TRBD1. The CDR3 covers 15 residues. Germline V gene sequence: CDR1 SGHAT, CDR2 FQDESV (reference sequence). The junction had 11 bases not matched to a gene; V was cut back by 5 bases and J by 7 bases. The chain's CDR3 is CASSHRGTGVEEQYF. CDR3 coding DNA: TGTGCCAGCAGCCACAGAGGGACAGGGGTGGAAGAGCAGTACTTC.